The T cell receptor beta chain under discussion was sequenced for a study of beta chain features in type 1 diabetes. Overall study results and limits: Whether TCRB rearrangement is influenced by HLA type went unresolved here. Shorter TCRB CDR3s, moderately but significantly so, marked every one of the four CD4+ subsets in Type 1 diabetes patients. For type 1 diabetes patients, VDJ junctions showed fewer insertions and more deletions.

This clone was found a few times. The antigen is undetermined. Sorted populations were all over 95% pure. The germline V gene has CDR1 SEHNR and CDR2 FQNEAQ (reference sequence). The V end lost 5 bases, the J end lost 3 bases, and 20 bases lay between the germline ends. This CDR3 is built from 17 residues. TCRB transcripts that were expressed got sequenced, as all of the isolated RNA had been reverse transcribed. The table came from immunoSEQ multiplex PCR; TCRdb's copy has only in-frame clones and leaves some out. The profile shows tens of thousands of clones, around 60% of them singletons. The chain recombines TRBV7-9 with TRBJ2-1; D possibly corresponds to TRBD2 (6 bases). The sample taken for sequencing was stem cell memory CD4+ T cells from blood. This TCR was recovered from a woman in her twenties or thirties with type 1 diabetes. CDR3 nucleotide sequence: TGTGCCAGCAGCCTTGGAGAAGCGGGCGTCCGCTACAATGAGCAGTTCTTC. It is translated as CASSLGEAGVRYNEQFF.